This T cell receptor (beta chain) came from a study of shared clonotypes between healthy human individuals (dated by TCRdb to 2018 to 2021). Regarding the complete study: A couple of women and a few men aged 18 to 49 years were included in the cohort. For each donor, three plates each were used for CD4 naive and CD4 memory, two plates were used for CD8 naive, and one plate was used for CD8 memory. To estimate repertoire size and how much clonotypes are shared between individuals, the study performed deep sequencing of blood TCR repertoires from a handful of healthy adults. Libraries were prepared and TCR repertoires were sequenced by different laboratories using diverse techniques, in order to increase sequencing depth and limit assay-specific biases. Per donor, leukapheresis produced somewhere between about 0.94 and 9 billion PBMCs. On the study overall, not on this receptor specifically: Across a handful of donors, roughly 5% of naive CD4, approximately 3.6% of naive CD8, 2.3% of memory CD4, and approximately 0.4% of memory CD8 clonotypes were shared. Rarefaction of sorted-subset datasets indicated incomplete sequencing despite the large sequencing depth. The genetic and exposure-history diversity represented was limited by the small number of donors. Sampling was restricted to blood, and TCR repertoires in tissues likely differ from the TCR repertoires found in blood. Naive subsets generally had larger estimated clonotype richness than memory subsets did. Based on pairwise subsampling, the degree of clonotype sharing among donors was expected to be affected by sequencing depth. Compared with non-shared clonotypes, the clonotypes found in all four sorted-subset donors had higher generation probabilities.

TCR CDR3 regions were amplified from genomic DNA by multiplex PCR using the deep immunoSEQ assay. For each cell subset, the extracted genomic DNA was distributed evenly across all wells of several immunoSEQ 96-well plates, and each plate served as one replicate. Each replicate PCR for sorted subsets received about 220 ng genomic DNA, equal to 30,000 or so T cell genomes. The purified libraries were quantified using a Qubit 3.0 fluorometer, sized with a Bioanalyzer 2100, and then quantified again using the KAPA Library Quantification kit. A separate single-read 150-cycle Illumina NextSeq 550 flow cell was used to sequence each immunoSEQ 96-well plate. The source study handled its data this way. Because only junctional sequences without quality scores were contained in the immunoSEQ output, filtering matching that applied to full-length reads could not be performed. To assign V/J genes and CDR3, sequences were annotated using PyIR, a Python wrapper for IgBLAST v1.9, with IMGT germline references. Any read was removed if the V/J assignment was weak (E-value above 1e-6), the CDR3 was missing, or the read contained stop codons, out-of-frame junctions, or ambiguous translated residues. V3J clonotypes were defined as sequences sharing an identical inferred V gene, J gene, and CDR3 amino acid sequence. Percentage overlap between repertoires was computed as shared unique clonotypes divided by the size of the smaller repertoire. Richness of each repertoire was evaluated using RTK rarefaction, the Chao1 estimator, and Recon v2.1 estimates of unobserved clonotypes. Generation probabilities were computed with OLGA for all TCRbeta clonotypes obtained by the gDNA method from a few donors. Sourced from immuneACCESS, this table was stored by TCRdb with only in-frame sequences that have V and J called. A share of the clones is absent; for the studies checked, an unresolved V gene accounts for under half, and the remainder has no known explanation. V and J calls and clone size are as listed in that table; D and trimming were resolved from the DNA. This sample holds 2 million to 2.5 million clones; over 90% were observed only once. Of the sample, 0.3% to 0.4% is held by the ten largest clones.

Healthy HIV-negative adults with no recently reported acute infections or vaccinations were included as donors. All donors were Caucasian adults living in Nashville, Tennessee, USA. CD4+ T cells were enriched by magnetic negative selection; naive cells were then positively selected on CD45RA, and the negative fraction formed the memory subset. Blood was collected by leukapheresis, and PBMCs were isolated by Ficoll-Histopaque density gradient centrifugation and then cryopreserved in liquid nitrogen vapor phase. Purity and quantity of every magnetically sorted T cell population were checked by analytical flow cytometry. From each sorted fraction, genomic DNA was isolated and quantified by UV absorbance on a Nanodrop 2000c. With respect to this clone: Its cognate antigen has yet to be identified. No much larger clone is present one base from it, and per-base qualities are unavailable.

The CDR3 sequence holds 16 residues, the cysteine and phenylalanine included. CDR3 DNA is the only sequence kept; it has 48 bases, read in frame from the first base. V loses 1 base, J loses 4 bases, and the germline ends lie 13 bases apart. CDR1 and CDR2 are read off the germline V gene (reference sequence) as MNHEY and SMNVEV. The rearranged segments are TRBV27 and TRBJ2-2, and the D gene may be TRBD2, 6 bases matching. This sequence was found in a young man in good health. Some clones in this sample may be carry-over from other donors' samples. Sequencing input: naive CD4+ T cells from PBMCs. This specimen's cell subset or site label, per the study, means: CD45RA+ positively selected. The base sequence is TGTGCCAGCAGTTTATTAGGGCTAGCGAGCACCGGGGAGCTGTTTTTT. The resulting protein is CASSLLGLASTGELFF.